This TCR beta chain was obtained from a study of blood T cell repertoires in COVID-19 (dated by TCRdb to about 2020). Background for the entire study: Samples from collaborators originated in the United States, Italy and Spain and spanned both the acute and convalescent phases of COVID-19. Deeply sampled blood TCRbeta repertoires from subjects exposed to, actively infected with, or recovered from COVID-19 were included in the dataset. The material from the prospective study consisted of cDNA or gDNA derived from T cells, B-cell-depleted T cells, or PBMCs. The sample metadata nearly always contained a de-identified subject ID, COVID-19 status, age in years and sex. Where HLA class I and class II types were available, the types were taken from metadata supplied by the sample provider, not from assay-based typing. The repertoires were released in a freely available public database meant as a resource for research on the immune response to SARS-CoV-2. The samples were drawn from the first 160 participants of the ongoing ImmuneRACE study and from more than 1,000 subjects provided by 6 global collaborators.

Overall study results and their limits: How much clinical and demographic metadata was included differed by source and by participant, and the metadata was provided uncurated.

In the case of this clone: Its antigen is still unknown. No clone much larger than this one lies a single base away; base qualities are absent.

TCRbeta CDR3 regions were amplified from genomic DNA by means of the immunoSEQ Assay, a bias-controlled multiplex PCR. As for the original processing: The number of nucleated cells in each sample was estimated from the amplification of reference gene primers within the assay. To quantify the absolute abundance of each unique TCRbeta CDR3 rearrangement, sequence reads were collapsed and filtered. For each sample, productive Simpson clonality was calculated as the square root of Simpson's diversity index across productive rearrangements. The table comes from immuneACCESS by way of TCRdb, which keeps in-frame sequences with V and J called. Part of the clones is missing from these tables; in studies checked, under half for an unresolved V gene and the rest for unknown reasons. From that table come the V and J calls and clone size; the DNA was used to work out D and trimming. Here the sample has roughly 150,000 clones; around 89% occur a single time. Roughly 2.8% of the sample belongs to the ten largest clones.

The collaborating institutions used their own protocols to collect whole blood in K2EDTA tubes. Collaborator samples were shipped for TCRbeta analysis as frozen whole blood, isolated PBMCs, or DNA extracted from either sample type. CDR1 and CDR2 are drawn from the germline V gene: SNHLY, FYNNEI. Trimming removed 6 bases from V and 6 bases from J; the gene matches leave 4 bases unexplained. From its cysteine to its phenylalanine, the CDR3 spans 14 amino acids. CDR3 DNA is the only sequence kept; it has 42 bases, read in frame from the first base. Material for sequencing was peripheral blood. Rearrangement joined TRBV2 to TRBJ1-5, and TRBD1 matches 11 of the central bases. The origin of this receptor is a man between 60 and 75 years old with acute or convalescent COVID-19. The DNA sequence reads TGTGCCAGCAGGGGGACAGGGGGTCGTCAGCCCCAGCATTTT. It translates as CASRGTGGRQPQHF.